This T cell receptor (beta chain) stems from a study of cytomegalovirus exposure and HLA in healthy donors (dated by TCRdb to 2016 to 2017). At the level of the whole study: An earlier analysis of about 560 of the donors reported under 300 Gb of sequence data and 95 million to 120 million unique TCR beta sequences obtained from 150 million to 200 million T cells. Among about 400 genotyped donors of the cohort, an average of approximately 220,000 unique TCR beta nucleotide sequences was sequenced per donor, of which approximately 18% were non-productive. Genome-wide SNP genotypes for about 60% of the roughly 670 donors were used in a later genetic analysis, which treated that subset as a discovery cohort. All discovery cohort repertoires had been generated on a single sequencing platform. Both class I and class II loci were covered by HLA typing, at four-digit resolution. An earlier analysis of 587 of the donors used high-throughput TCR beta sequencing to judge whether each TCR beta V gene segment behaved as functional or pseudogenic. The study aimed to test whether cataloging public T cell receptors could reveal signatures of past pathogen exposure. The study profiled the T cell repertoires of 666 subjects by immunosequencing and related them to cytomegalovirus serostatus. Of the roughly 390 genotyped donors, less than 85% were placed in the genetic ancestry cluster associated with self-reported Caucasian donors. Besides the first cohort of 666 subjects, a separate validation cohort made up of 120 different subjects was used. Rather than using new phenotypic data, the later analysis identified candidate immune exposures from TCR beta sequences and from how often those sequences occurred across donors. A later analysis re-examined previously published TCR beta repertoires from several hundred donors and added high-resolution HLA genotyping to investigate patterns of TCR occurrence. About 320 gigabases of sequencing data and tens of millions of unique TCR sequences were included in an early release covering around 650 HLA-typed donors. Donor age, sex, ethnicity and CMV serostatus were compiled alongside the repertoire data. To predict cytomegalovirus infection status, the study combined high-throughput TCR immunosequencing, statistical association of individual TCRs with disease status, and machine learning. Typing coverage varied by locus: about 629-630 donors for A, B, C, DRB1 and DQB1; 522 for DQA1; more than 600 for DPA1; 450 to 480 for DPB1. Five DR-DQ haplotypes were handled as single units for association and clustering because linkage in the cohort was strong. Overall study outcomes, separate from this receptor: Presence/absence analyses assumed roughly uniform sequencing depth across donors, an assumption that may not hold. Some IMGT-functional V segments, including TRBV6-2 and TRBV6-3, could not be distinguished by the 87-base-pair reads and were therefore excluded. Strong co-occurrence of HLA alleles, especially DR and DQ, made assigning TCR associations to individual alleles difficult. A total of 150 to 200 TCR beta chains were listed by the study as associated with cytomegalovirus. In a later analysis, the rate of TCR association differed among HLA loci, with DRB1 alleles having the most associated TCRs and HLA-C alleles having the fewest. Most TCR sequences were observed very rarely across donors, whereas some public TCRs were present in many individuals. In this cohort, only TCR beta chains were sequenced, and detectable features were limited by the absence of alpha or paired-chain data. According to a later analysis, most CMV-associated TCR beta chains appeared to be HLA-restricted, and the HLA associations seemed to be driven largely by CMV exposure. A group of highly shared sequence variants was considered likely to be a technical artifact of the sequencing pipeline. A further reported finding was that TCR beta sequences accurately predicted the HLA-A and HLA-B alleles for most subjects in the first cohort. Broadly in line with IMGT annotations, most TCR beta V segments showed up in productive rearrangements about 90% or about 30% of the time in an earlier analysis of around 600 of the donors. In a later genetic analysis, fewer N-insertions in productive TCRs were reported among donors in an Asian-associated ancestry cluster than the roughly 700-donor mean. Linkage disequilibrium might explain the correlated functional status among segregating V segments, but an unknown experimental factor could not be excluded. Compared with equally common non-associated chains, HLA-associated TCR beta chains in a later analysis were more clonally expanded and had lower generation probabilities. A later analysis reported that several top co-occurrence clusters appeared linked to parvovirus B19, influenza, CMV and Epstein-Barr virus. Specific HLA alleles were associated with 15,000 to 20,000 TCR beta sequences at a false discovery rate of 0.05 in a later analysis. A later genetic analysis associated a missense DCLRE1C variant with V-gene and J-gene trimming of TCR beta chains, and an independent cohort replicated the association. Immune exposure information for the cohort was limited to CMV serostatus. The authors suggested that the approach could potentially be generalized to other disease states and immunological phenotypes. Cytomegalovirus status was reported to be diagnosed by the classifier with high specificity and sensitivity in both the original and validation cohorts. Seventeen rarely observed V segments, including chromosome 9 orphons, were excluded from the earlier analysis of 550 to 700 of the donors because counts were too low. In vitro tests confirmed that a few of the cytomegalovirus-associated TCR beta chains recognize cytomegalovirus antigens. Because some donors lacked HLA typing at each locus, the association tests relied only on the typed subset.

Libraries came from the immunoSEQ multiplex PCR assay. For the multiplex PCR, a mixture combining 60 forward primers for TCR Vbeta segments and 13 reverse primers for TCR Jbeta segments was used. The CDR3 region of rearranged TCR beta genes was amplified from genomic DNA with a multiplex PCR assay. Amplified TCR beta libraries were sequenced as 87-base-pair reads on the Illumina HiSeq System. The study's processing was this. In a later analysis, tens of millions of unique TCR beta chains were counted across the 650 to 700 repertoires, and around 11 million of these chains were shared by at least two donors. A nearest-neighbor algorithm error-corrected the raw reads and collapsed the reads into unique sequences, merging closely related sequences to remove PCR and sequencing errors. Alignment of CDR3 sequences to IMGT reference sequences was used to assign V, D and J gene segments. Each retained sequence needed at least a six-nucleotide match to both a V gene segment and a J gene segment. A rearrangement counted as productive if the CDR3 had no stop codons and remained in frame with V and J, and every other rearrangement counted as non-productive. CDR3 was defined by IMGT convention, running from the second conserved V-encoded cysteine to the conserved J-encoded phenylalanine. In an earlier analysis of approximately 590 of the donors, sequences lacking an unambiguous match to a single V gene segment were excluded. In an earlier analysis of some 590 of the donors, a V segment was called functional when productive rearrangements were above 56.7%, and segregating when the standard deviation between donors exceeded 5%. A statistical classification framework was built for diagnosing cytomegalovirus status from the catalog of TCR beta chain sequences. In a later analysis, V and J genes were assigned by comparing TCR nucleotide sequences against IMGT/GENE-DB human TR gene sequences. In a later analysis, CDR3 sequences and most-parsimonious VDJ recombination scenarios were assigned using the TCRdist pipeline. In a later analysis, each TCR beta chain was defined by its CDR3 amino acid sequence together with its V-gene family, and reads lacking a unique V-gene family were excluded. In a later analysis, fewer than 600 highly shared, low-generation-probability nucleotide sequences were removed to address suspected cross-contamination and a sequencing artifact. For each public chain, a later analysis derived a clonal expansion index from normalized ranks of inferred template counts within each repertoire. In a later analysis, generation probabilities were computed using a VDJ recombination model fitted to out-of-frame rearrangements, and the results were checked against IGoR. In a later analysis, TCR-TCR, TCR-HLA and TCR-CMV co-occurrence was scored with hypergeometric tests, and a repertoire-size bias correction was applied to TCR pairs. A later analysis estimated false discovery rates by permuting HLA or CMV assignments 20 times. A later analysis grouped co-occurring TCRs with DBSCAN, adding TCRdist sequence similarity when clustering within HLA-allele-positive subsets. Repertoires with fewer than 30,000 or more than 120,000 public chains were left out of co-occurrence clustering, as were about 5 repertoires with anomalous nucleotide sharing. Imported from immuneACCESS, the table was reduced by TCRdb to in-frame sequences with V and J called. These copies leave out some clones; in studies compared against another copy, an unresolved V gene accounts for under half, and the cause of the remainder is not known. For V, J and clone size, that table is used; D and trimming come from the DNA. This sample lists about 130,000 clones; 74% were detected once. Of the sample, about 7.3% falls within the top ten clones.

There are 16 amino acids in the CDR3, from cysteine to phenylalanine inclusive. Only the CDR3 region is kept as DNA, spanning 48 bases read in frame from base 1. Compared with germline, V lacks 0 bases and J lacks 4 bases; bases without a gene match: 6. As encoded in the germline V gene, CDR1 is LGHNA while CDR2 is YSLEER. The cohort consisted of more than 650 healthy bone marrow donors. Cohort members were all nominally healthy when sampled, although unrecorded immune exposures were likely present. The donor was CMV seronegative and was included in the group of 352 seronegative cohort members. A peripheral blood sample was collected from each donor, and TCR beta sequencing was performed on peripheral blood mononuclear cells. The Qiagen DNeasy Blood Extraction Kit was used to extract genomic DNA from the blood cell samples. Details on this clone: Its antigen is unknown. No much larger clonotype is one base removed from it; base qualities were not supplied.

Sequenced material: PBMCs. This receptor was taken from a male donor in good health and CMV-seronegative. This sequence uses TRBV4-3 and TRBJ2-3; 8 junctional bases match TRBD2. The nucleotide sequence is TGCGCCAGCAGCCAAGATCGGGGGGGCCTGTCAGATACGCAGTATTTT. Translated, this gives CASSQDRGGLSDTQYF.